The 22 T cell receptor beta chains in this list originate from one sample, sequenced in a study of STAT5B mutations in CD4+ large granular lymphocyte leukemia. TCRdb keeps only in-frame clones here, not all; method: immunoSEQ multiplex PCR. The repertoire has over 35,000 clones, less than 85% of them found once; the top ten carry approximately 0.35%. Sequenced: CD4+ T cells from blood buffy coats. The receptors were sampled from a human donor in good health.

This chain joins TRBV6-5 and TRBJ2-5; perhaps TRBD1 as D (5 bases). The V end lost 5 bases, the J end lost 2 bases, and 9 bases lay between the germline ends. Germline V gene sequence: CDR1 MNHEY, CDR2 SVGAGI. CDR3 length: 13 amino acids. DNA for the CDR3: TGTGCCAGCAGTAGACAGCAGCAAGAGACCCAGTACTTC. This translates into CASSRQQQETQYF.

This sequence joins TRBV30 and TRBJ2-3, with a possible D match to TRBD1 (5 bases). The CDR3 runs 12 residues. V dropped 4 bases and J dropped 4 bases, with 9 bases sitting between them. Germline V CDR1 and CDR2: GTSNPN, SVGIG (reference sequence). CDR3 residues: CAWNQGSDTQYF. CDR3 DNA: TGTGCCTGGAACCAGGGTTCAGATACGCAGTATTTT.

The rearrangement uses TRBV2 and TRBJ2-5; 13 bases fit TRBD2. Gene TRBJ2-7 matches the end of the DNA better, so the J call may be wrong. The CDR3 has 16 amino acids. Germline V gives CDR1 SNHLY, CDR2 FYNNEI. The CDR3 coding sequence is TGTGCCAGCAGTGAAGGACTAGCGGGGGGCCGTTCCGAGCAGTACTTC. This gives the protein CASSEGLAGGRSEQYF.

The rearrangement uses TRBV9 and TRBJ2-6; D may match TRBD1 or TRBD2 (5 bases each). CDR3 size: 15 residues. Germline V gene sequence: CDR1 SGDLS, CDR2 YYNGEE. Between the trimmed V and J ends, which lost 0 bases and 1 base, there was a span of 5 bases. CDR3 region: CASSVGGSGANVLTF. DNA of the CDR3: TGTGCCAGCAGCGTAGGGGGGTCTGGGGCCAACGTCCTGACTTTC.

V usage is TRBV7-2 and J usage is TRBJ1-2; 8 bases fit TRBD1. This CDR3 has 15 amino acids. Germline CDR1 and CDR2: SGHTA and FQGNSA. V trimming: 3 bases; J trimming: 3 bases; junction bases outside the gene matches: 6. The CDR3 DNA reads TGTGCCAGCAGCTTCTACAGGGGGGGACACTATGGCTACACCTTC. Its protein is CASSFYRGGHYGYTF.

This chain connects TRBV7-7 to TRBJ2-6; no clear D. The V end lost 1 base, the J end lost 0 bases, and 10 bases lay between the germline ends. Germline CDR1 is SSHAT and CDR2 is FNYEAQ (reference sequence). The CDR3 contains 17 residues. CDR3 protein: CASSLGQPGSGANVLTF. The CDR3 region has the DNA TGTGCCAGCAGCTTAGGGCAGCCCGGCTCTGGGGCCAACGTCCTGACTTTC.

The V gene is TRBV28, the J gene TRBJ2-2, with 7 bases fitting TRBD1. The germline V gene encodes CDR1 MDHEN and CDR2 SYDVKM. The J segment lost 3 bases and the V segment lost 4 bases, leaving 2 bases of the junction unmatched. The CDR3 sequence is 14 residues long. CDR3 DNA sequence: TGTGCCAGCAGTTCGGGACAGCACACCGGGGAGCTGTTTTTT. Its translation: CASSSGQHTGELFF.

The chain combines TRBV2 with TRBJ1-5; D possibly corresponds to TRBD1 (6 bases). Per germline, CDR1 SNHLY and CDR2 FYNNEI. The CDR3 runs to 13 residues. V was shortened by 3 bases and J by 6 bases, with 9 bases between the two germline ends. CDR3 coding DNA: TGTGCCAGCAGTGACAGGGGCGGTCAGCCCCAGCATTTT. Residues: CASSDRGGQPQHF.

The chain is built from TRBV7-2 and TRBJ2-7; possible D gene TRBD1, 5 bases. The CDR3 is made up of 12 amino acids. V lost 5 bases and J 7 bases, leaving 12 bases between the germline ends. Germline assignment: CDR1 SGHTA and CDR2 FQGNSA. The CDR3 coding sequence is TGTGCCAGCAGCCTGGACAATGGGGAGCAGTACTTC. This translates into CASSLDNGEQYF.

This clone came up a few times. The chain has TRBV30 and TRBJ1-1; unclear D gene. V shed 2 bases and J shed 2 bases, with 6 bases lying between them. The CDR3 consists of 12 residues. In germline, CDR1 is GTSNPN, CDR2 SVGIG (reference sequence). The CDR3 sequence is CAWSPDNTEAFF. The CDR3 DNA is TGTGCCTGGAGTCCAGACAACACTGAAGCTTTCTTT.

This chain uses TRBV5-5 with TRBJ1-2; the D gene is possibly TRBD1 (6 bases). Germline-derived CDR1 and CDR2 are SGHKS and YYEKEE (reference sequence). The germline V and J ends were trimmed by 2 bases and 4 bases, with 18 bases remaining between them. CDR3 size: 16 residues. CDR3 amino acids: CASSFPQGYYRYGYTF. CDR3 sequence (DNA): TGTGCCAGCAGCTTTCCACAGGGATACTACCGCTATGGCTACACCTTC.

The gene calls are TRBV4-2 and TRBJ2-1; 9 bases map to TRBD2. Germline V gene lookup returns CDR1 LGHNA and CDR2 YNFKEQ. The CDR3 is 16 residues long. V shed 4 bases, J shed 8 bases, and the junction held 12 bases outside the gene matches. The CDR3 loop reads CASSRDRAGGLDEQFF. CDR3 coding DNA: TGTGCCAGCAGCCGAGACCGGGCGGGGGGGCTTGATGAGCAGTTCTTC.

The V and J genes are TRBV4-3 and TRBJ1-4; tentatively, D is TRBD1 (5 bases). Trimming pared 0 bases from V and 3 bases from J, leaving 14 bases between. The CDR3 has 17 residues. Germline CDR1 LGHNA, CDR2 YSLEER. The CDR3 DNA reads as TGCGCCAGCAGCCAAGATCCCGGAGGGGCAGCTAATGAAAAACTGTTTTTT. Protein sequence: CASSQDPGGAANEKLFF.

The chain carries TRBV11-3 and TRBJ1-1; the D gene is possibly TRBD1 (6 bases). The CDR3 is 15 amino acids. CDR1 is SGHNT and CDR2 is YENEEA in the germline V gene. V lost 1 base to trimming and J lost 3 bases, with 12 bases between them. CDR3 DNA: TGTGCCAGCAGCTTAGCGGGCACAGGGCACACTGAAGCTTTCTTT. Translating it yields CASSLAGTGHTEAFF.

V usage is TRBV5-6 and J usage is TRBJ2-3; 7 nucleotides align to TRBD1. With V trimmed by 4 bases and J by 0 bases, 8 bases remained unmatched. The length of the CDR3 is 16 residues. Per germline, CDR1 SGHDT and CDR2 YYEEEE. CDR3 region: CASSRIQGDSTDTQYF. CDR3 coding DNA: TGTGCCAGCAGCCGGATCCAGGGGGATAGCACAGATACGCAGTATTTT.

This rearrangement joins TRBV18 to TRBJ2-7, with 11 bases identical to TRBD2. The CDR3 loop spans 16 amino acids. V gave up 0 bases and J gave up 2 bases; unmatched junction bases: 3. Looked up from germline, CDR1 is KGHSH and CDR2 is LQKENI. CDR3 coding DNA: TGTGCCAGCTCACCACCGCAACTAGCGGGAGCCTACGAGCAGTACTTC. This sequence encodes CASSPPQLAGAYEQYF.

J is TRBJ2-1 and V is TRBV2, with TRBD1 matching 10 bases. CDR3 length: 15 residues. Germline V gives CDR1 SNHLY, CDR2 FYNNEI. V shed 3 bases and J 4 bases; nucleotides not matched to a gene: 3. The CDR3, as DNA: TGTGCCAGCAGTGAGGACAGGGGGGGGTACAATGAGCAGTTCTTC. Its translation: CASSEDRGGYNEQFF.

This clone was detected a few times. The CDR3 bases are TGTGCCAGCAGCTTAGAACCAACTACGGGGGGCTACACCTTC. Protein: CASSLEPTTGGYTF. This chain uses TRBV7-6 with TRBJ1-2, with no clear D. Germline CDR1 and CDR2: SGHVS and FNYEAQ. V gave up 1 base and J gave up 8 bases, with 14 bases separating them. The CDR3 is 14 residues long.

The chain has TRBV4-1 and TRBJ1-2; possible D gene TRBD1, 6 bases. The CDR3 length is 14 residues. The ends were cut back, 3 bases at V and 4 bases at J, with 12 bases in the middle. Germline CDR1 is MGHRA and CDR2 is YSYEKL. For the CDR3, the DNA is TGCGCCAGCAGCCATCCGGACAGAACCTATGGCTACACCTTC. Amino acids: CASSHPDRTYGYTF.

The chain joins TRBV5-1 to TRBJ1-1; D not certain. Per germline, CDR1 SGHRS and CDR2 YFSETQ. V lost 2 bases and J 0 bases, leaving 8 bases between the germline ends. This CDR3 is 14 amino acids long. The CDR3 sequence is CASSLGPLNTEAFF. CDR3 bases: TGCGCCAGCAGCTTAGGACCCCTGAACACTGAAGCTTTCTTT.

The gene calls are TRBV5-1 and TRBJ1-6, with D unclear. V lost 0 bases and J lost 8, with 9 bases in between. This CDR3 is 14 amino acids long. Germline CDR1 reads SGHRS; CDR2 reads YFSETQ. The CDR3 region is CASSLAIKDSPLHF. CDR3 in DNA: TGCGCCAGCAGCTTGGCCATAAAGGATTCACCCCTCCACTTT.

The chain couples TRBV5-6 to TRBJ2-7; D is unclear. The germline CDR1 and CDR2 sequences are SGHDT and YYEEEE. V lost 0 bases to trimming and J lost 0 bases, with 7 bases between them. The CDR3 covers 14 residues. In DNA, the CDR3 is TGTGCCAGCAGCTTGGAACCAAGCTCCTACGAGCAGTACTTC. The encoded protein is CASSLEPSSYEQYF.